These 5 T cell receptor beta chains came from one sample sequenced in a study of T cells in Graves' hyperthyroidism and ophthalmopathy. What was amplified from RNA transcripts were TCR beta CDR3 regions. Using the HTBI primer set, a first-round RT-PCR was run on the TCR CDR3. TCRdb re-derived calls from the multiplex PCR reads in MiXCR, one entry per CDR3 protein. This sample has about 58,000 distinct CDR3 sequences; about 50% occur once, and the top ten carry around an eighth. The specimen sequenced was blood. The source of these receptors is a woman aged 25 to 39 with Graves' ophthalmopathy.

The table lists this clonotype with many counts. The chain uses TRBV2 and TRBJ1-5; possible D gene TRBD1, 5 bases. The CDR3 is 13 amino acids. The germline V and J ends were trimmed by 4 bases and 7 bases, with 11 bases remaining between them. Germline V gives CDR1 SNHLY, CDR2 FYNNEI. In DNA, the CDR3 is TGTGCCAGCAGTGGCGGCAGGGAACAGCCCCAGCATTTT. As protein: CASSGGREQPQHF.

This clonotype was detected many times. This sequence joins TRBV20-1 and TRBJ1-2; 8 bases line up with TRBD1. Germline-derived CDR1 and CDR2 are DFQATT and SNEGSKA (reference sequence). The CDR3 is 17 amino acids. J was trimmed by 0 bases and V by 4 bases; bases with no gene match: 13. CDR3 loop: CSAIGIPDRASNYGYTF. CDR3 in DNA: TGCAGTGCTATTGGGATCCCGGACAGGGCCTCTAACTATGGCTACACCTTC.

This clonotype was seen ten or more times. In DNA form, the CDR3 reads TGTGCCAGCAGGGGGGGTAGGACCGGGGAGCTGTTTTTT. This gives the protein CASRGGRTGELFF. The chain couples TRBV2 to TRBJ2-2, with D maybe TRBD2 (6 bases). The CDR3 covers 13 residues. The germline V gene has CDR1 SNHLY and CDR2 FYNNEI. Trimming stripped 6 bases from V and 5 bases from J, with 10 bases between.

This clonotype is medium-sized. The rearrangement joins TRBV10-3 to TRBJ2-1, with D maybe TRBD1 (6 bases). Germline V gene sequence: CDR1 ENHRY, CDR2 SYGVKD. V was cut by 10 bases and J by 7 bases, with 14 bases left in between. The CDR3 sequence is 12 residues long. CDR3 protein: CASRDTKNEQFF. The CDR3, as DNA: TGTGCCAGCCGGGACACGAAAAATGAGCAGTTCTTC.

The chain recombines TRBV20-1 with TRBJ2-7, with D unclear. The ends were cut back, 3 bases at V and 0 bases at J, with 9 bases in the middle. This CDR3 region has 13 residues. Germline-derived CDR1 and CDR2 are DFQATT and SNEGSKA (reference sequence). For the CDR3, the DNA is TGCAGTGCTAGGGGCTTGAGCTCCTACGAGCAGTACTTC. Residues: CSARGLSSYEQYF.